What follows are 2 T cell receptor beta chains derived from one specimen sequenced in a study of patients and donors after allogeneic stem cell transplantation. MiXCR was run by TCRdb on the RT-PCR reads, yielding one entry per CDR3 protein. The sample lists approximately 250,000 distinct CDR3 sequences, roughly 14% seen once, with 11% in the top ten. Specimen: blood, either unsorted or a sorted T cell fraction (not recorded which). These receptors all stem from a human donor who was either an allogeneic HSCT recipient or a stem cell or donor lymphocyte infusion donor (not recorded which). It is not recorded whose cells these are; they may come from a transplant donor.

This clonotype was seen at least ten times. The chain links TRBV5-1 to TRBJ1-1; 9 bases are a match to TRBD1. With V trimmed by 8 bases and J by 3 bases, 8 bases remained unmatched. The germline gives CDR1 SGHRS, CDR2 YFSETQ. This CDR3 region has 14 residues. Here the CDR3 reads CARGQGMRYTEAFF. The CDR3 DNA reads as TGCGCCAGGGGACAGGGTATGAGGTACACTGAAGCTTTCTTT. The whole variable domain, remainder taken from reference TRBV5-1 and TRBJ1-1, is KAGVTQTPRYLIKTRGQQVTLSCSPISGHRSVSWYQQTPGQGLQFLFEYFSETQRNKGNFPGRFSGRQFSNSRSEMNVSTLELGDSALYLCARGQGMRYTEAFFGQGTRLTVV.

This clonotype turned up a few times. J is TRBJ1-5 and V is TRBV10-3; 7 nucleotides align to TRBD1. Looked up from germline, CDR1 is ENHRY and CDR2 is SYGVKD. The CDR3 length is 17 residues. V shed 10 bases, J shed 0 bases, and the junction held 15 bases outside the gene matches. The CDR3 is CATKTSRDSNSNQPQHF. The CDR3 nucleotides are TGTGCCACGAAAACCAGCCGGGACAGTAATAGCAATCAGCCCCAGCATTTT.